These 29 T cell receptor beta chains originate from one sample sequenced in a study of radiotherapy plus CTLA-4 blockade in lung cancer. Profiling relied on immunoSEQ multiplex PCR, and the TCRdb table lists in-frame clones only, not all of them. This sample has around 110,000 clones, with more than 80% found just once. The input for sequencing was peripheral blood, taken from a patient treated with radiotherapy plus ipilimumab. These receptors originate from a human donor with non-small cell lung cancer that progressed on radiotherapy plus ipilimumab.

DNA of the CDR3: TGTGCCAGCAGGATGCTAGCGGGAGAGGGCGAGCAGTACTTC. Its protein product is CASRMLAGEGEQYF. The V gene is TRBV6-4, the J gene TRBJ2-7; TRBD2 agrees at 10 bases. V lost 6 bases to trimming and J lost 6 bases; unmatched junction nucleotides: 8. The germline gives CDR1 MRHNA, CDR2 SNTAGT. CDR3 length: 14 amino acids.

The chain recombines TRBV30 with TRBJ1-1; TRBD1 aligns across 8 bases. This CDR3 spans 13 amino acids. CDR1 is GTSNPN, CDR2 SVGIG, per germline (reference sequence). The trim removed 3 bases at V and 8 bases at J, leaving 8 bases unmatched. The DNA of the CDR3 is TGTGCCTGGAGCCGACAGGGGACGTACGAAGCTTTCTTT. Its protein is CAWSRQGTYEAFF.

In DNA form, the CDR3 reads TGTGCCAGCAGCCAAGATTCGGCTAGCACCCAAGAGACCCAGTACTTC. Translating it yields CASSQDSASTQETQYF. The J gene is TRBJ2-5, the V gene TRBV14; D perhaps matches TRBD2 (5 bases). CDR1 is SGHDN, CDR2 FVKESK, per germline. The CDR3 contains 16 residues. Trimming shortened V by 0 bases and J by 1 base, and 12 bases separated the two germline ends.

J is TRBJ2-1 and V is TRBV5-1; 10 bases match TRBD2. The CDR3 is made up of 15 amino acids. The V and J ends lost 7 bases and 7 bases, in that order; junction bases with no gene match: 11. The germline CDR1 and CDR2 sequences are SGHRS and YFSETQ. The CDR3 bases are TGCGCCAGCGGCCACCCTAGCGGGAGTATTAATGAGCAGTTCTTC. As protein: CASGHPSGSINEQFF.

This rearrangement joins TRBV6-1 to TRBJ2-3; 7 bases map to TRBD1. V lost 6 bases, J lost 4 bases, and 7 bases stayed unmatched. Germline V CDR1 and CDR2: MNHNS, SASEGT. The CDR3 loop spans 14 amino acids. The CDR3 coding sequence is TGTGCCAGCAGGACGTGGACAGGACCAGATACGCAGTATTTT. Translating gives CASRTWTGPDTQYF.

The V gene is TRBV7-9, the J gene TRBJ2-7; 9 bases are shared with TRBD1. The germline V gene has CDR1 SEHNR and CDR2 FQNEAQ (reference sequence). The CDR3 sequence is 12 residues long. J lost 2 bases, V lost 9 bases, and 2 bases had no gene match. The CDR3 DNA reads as TGTGCCAGAGGGGACAGGGCCTACGAGCAGTACTTC. This codes for CARGDRAYEQYF.

J is TRBJ1-3 and V is TRBV5-1; 7 positions match TRBD1. The CDR3 is made up of 18 amino acids. J lost 0 bases, V lost 1 base, and 10 bases had no gene match. The germline CDR1 and CDR2 sequences are SGHRS and YFSETQ. The chain's CDR3 is CASSLRGTAPSSGNTIYF. Here the CDR3 DNA reads TGCGCCAGCAGCTTGCGCGGGACAGCCCCGTCCTCTGGAAACACCATATATTTT.

This rearrangement joins TRBV9 to TRBJ2-2; 11 bases are a match to TRBD2. The CDR3 length is 17 residues. The germline CDR1 and CDR2 sequences are SGDLS and YYNGEE. With V trimmed by 2 bases and J by 3 bases, 6 bases remained unmatched. The chain's CDR3 is CASSVTGTSGHTGELFF. In DNA form, the CDR3 reads TGTGCCAGCAGCGTCACAGGGACTAGCGGACACACCGGGGAGCTGTTTTTT.

This chain joins TRBV19 and TRBJ1-4; TRBD1 might be the D (5 bases). Trimming pared 2 bases from V and 5 bases from J, leaving 6 bases between. This CDR3 comprises 13 residues. CDR1 is LNHDA and CDR2 is SQIVND in the germline V gene (reference sequence). For the CDR3, the DNA is TGTGCCAGTAGTATACAGGGAAATGAAAAACTGTTTTTT. It yields the protein CASSIQGNEKLFF.

The rearrangement joins TRBV6-6 to TRBJ2-7; a possible D gene is TRBD1 (6 bases). The CDR3 covers 14 residues. Germline CDR1 MNHNY, CDR2 SVGAGI (reference sequence). Deletions cut 5 bases from V and 2 bases from J, with 13 bases between. The CDR3 region has the DNA TGTGCCAGCAGTCCCAGACAGGATACCTACGAGCAGTACTTC. Its protein product is CASSPRQDTYEQYF.

The chain recombines TRBV11-1 with TRBJ2-7, with TRBD1 matching 8 bases. Germline V gene sequence: CDR1 SGHAT, CDR2 FQDESV (reference sequence). CDR3 length: 14 residues. Losses at the gene ends were 2 bases for V and 5 bases for J; bases not matched to a gene: 5. The CDR3 loop reads CASSLRTGPHEQYF. The CDR3 coding sequence is TGTGCCAGCAGCTTAAGGACAGGGCCGCACGAGCAGTACTTC.

This chain connects TRBV2 to TRBJ2-1; possible D gene TRBD2, 6 bases. Germline CDR1 reads SNHLY; CDR2 reads FYNNEI. With 7 bases removed from V and 8 bases from J, the gap between germline ends came to 9 bases. CDR3 length: 11 amino acids. The CDR3 loop is CASMTRDEQFF. DNA of the CDR3: TGTGCCAGCATGACTAGGGATGAGCAGTTCTTC.

The gene calls are TRBV5-1 and TRBJ2-7, with D possibly being TRBD2 (5 bases). The germline V gene has CDR1 SGHRS and CDR2 YFSETQ. The CDR3 loop spans 13 amino acids. Trimming pared 5 bases from V and 0 bases from J, leaving 9 bases between. The CDR3 protein is CASRRAGSYEQYF. CDR3 bases: TGCGCCAGCAGGCGGGCGGGCTCCTACGAGCAGTACTTC.

V is TRBV25-1 and J is TRBJ2-1, with 7 bases fitting TRBD1. V lost 6 bases, J lost 0 bases, and 5 bases stayed unmatched. This CDR3 region has 15 residues. Germline assignment: CDR1 MGHDK and CDR2 SYGVNS. The CDR3 DNA reads TGTGCCAGCAGAGATGGGACAGCCTCCTACAATGAGCAGTTCTTC. Amino acids: CASRDGTASYNEQFF.

This chain joins TRBV11-2 and TRBJ2-5; 10 bases fit TRBD2. The germline gives CDR1 SGHAT, CDR2 FQNNGV. The CDR3 contains 15 residues. With 1 base clipped from V and 2 bases from J, the junction kept 1 base outside the gene matches. The CDR3: CASSLGLAGQETQYF. The CDR3 DNA follows: TGTGCCAGCAGCTTAGGACTAGCGGGTCAAGAGACCCAGTACTTC.

In nucleotides, the CDR3 is TGTGCCAGCAGGGAGGGGGCTAACTATGGCTACACCTTC. It codes for CASREGANYGYTF. The chain has TRBV27 and TRBJ1-2; D is possibly TRBD1 (6 bases). The length of the CDR3 is 13 residues. Trimming left V 6 bases short and J 0 bases short, with 8 bases between. Germline assignment: CDR1 MNHEY and CDR2 SMNVEV (reference sequence).

The chain uses TRBV9 and TRBJ2-7, with a weak D call TRBD2 (6 bases). V was trimmed by 0 bases and J by 1 base, leaving 11 bases between them. From germline, CDR1 is SGDLS and CDR2 YYNGEE. The CDR3 has 15 amino acids. CDR3 region: CASSVGAGGSYEQYF. The CDR3 DNA reads as TGTGCCAGCAGCGTAGGAGCGGGCGGTTCCTACGAGCAGTACTTC.

The V call is TRBV7-9, the J call TRBJ2-1, with TRBD2 matching over 10 bases. CDR3 length: 15 amino acids. Unmatched junction bases numbered 13, after V lost 5 bases and J lost 12 bases. Germline lookup yields CDR1 SEHNR and CDR2 FQNEAQ (reference sequence). For the CDR3, the DNA is TGTGCCAGCAGCAAAGATCCTAGCGGGAGTGTTGGGCAGTTCTTC. Translating it yields CASSKDPSGSVGQFF.

The chain uses TRBV4-2 and TRBJ2-1, with a weak D call TRBD2 (6 bases). The CDR3 contains 17 residues. The germline V gene encodes CDR1 LGHNA and CDR2 YNFKEQ. Trimming left V 0 bases short and J 7 bases short, with 19 bases between. The CDR3 DNA reads as TGTGCCAGCAGCCAAGACCCTAGCGCGGGACCCTTAAATGAGCAGTTCTTC. Amino acid sequence: CASSQDPSAGPLNEQFF.

The V and J genes are TRBV7-3 and TRBJ2-3; 8 nucleotides match TRBD2. The V gene's germline CDR1 is SGHTA and CDR2 FQGTGA. J gave up 1 base and V 2 bases, and 2 bases lay outside the gene matches. The CDR3 has 15 residues. Here the CDR3 reads CASSLQAGGTDTQYF. The CDR3 DNA reads TGTGCCAGCAGCTTACAAGCGGGAGGCACAGATACGCAGTATTTT.

This clone showed up just once. V gene TRBV5-6 combines with J gene TRBJ1-4, with TRBD1 matching over 7 bases. After removal of 0 bases from V and 2 bases from J, the junction contained 7 bases not matched to a gene. This CDR3 contains 17 residues. Germline assignment: CDR1 SGHDT and CDR2 YYEEEE. CDR3 bases: TGTGCCAGCAGCTTGGAGGGGGCCTGGCGCACTAATGAAAAACTGTTTTTT. Amino acid sequence: CASSLEGAWRTNEKLFF.

On this clone: Since no conserved phenylalanine or tryptophan closes the CDR3, a read error is the likely cause. The limits of the CDR3 on the DNA are not certain, so only TCRdb's listed CDR3 is given. J is TRBJ1-1 and V is TRBV14. The CDR3 is made up of 10 amino acids, end residues included. CDR1 and CDR2 from the germline V gene are SGHDN and FVKESK. CDR3 sequence reads: CASSQGRPDQ.

The chain joins TRBV6-1 to TRBJ2-7; TRBD2 matches at 9 bases. V gave up 8 bases and J gave up 1 base; unmatched junction bases: 6. CDR1 MNHNS and CDR2 SASEGT come from the germline V gene. This CDR3 is 14 amino acids long. The CDR3 coding sequence is TGTGCCAGCGGGCAGCGGGAGGCGTCCTACGAGCAGTACTTC. This translates into CASGQREASYEQYF.

The chain uses TRBV21-1 and TRBJ2-7; the D call in the table, TRBD1, was not verified against the DNA. TRBV21-1 is annotated as a pseudogene. The CDR3 has 16 amino acids. The CDR3 protein is CASSKARPGGSYEQYF. The CDR3 DNA is TGTGCCAGCAGCAAAGCGCGGCCAGGGGGCTCCTACGAGCAGTACTTC.

V and J are TRBV19 and TRBJ1-5, with TRBD1 identical over 10 bases. Germline CDR1 is LNHDA and CDR2 is SQIVND (reference sequence). V shed 4 bases, J shed 0 bases, and the junction held 9 bases outside the gene matches. The CDR3 has 18 residues. The CDR3 region has the DNA TGTGCCAGTAGTAGAAGGACAGGGGGTCTGGATAGCAATCAGCCCCAGCATTTT. This codes for CASSRRTGGLDSNQPQHF.

The V call is TRBV6-1, the J call TRBJ1-5; D ambiguous. V was pared by 0 bases and J by 6 bases, with 9 bases between. Germline V gives CDR1 MNHNS, CDR2 SASEGT. CDR3 length: 14 amino acids. CDR3 sequence: CASSEAWSAQPQHF. Written as DNA, the CDR3 is TGTGCCAGCAGTGAAGCGTGGTCAGCTCAGCCCCAGCATTTT.

V is TRBV27 and J is TRBJ2-1; TRBD2 matches at 11 bases. J lost 5 bases, V lost 6 bases, and 6 bases had no gene match. The CDR3 has 15 amino acids. CDR1 is MNHEY, CDR2 SMNVEV, per germline (reference sequence). The CDR3 DNA follows: TGTGCCAGCAGAACACGACTAGCGGGAAACAATGAGCAGTTCTTC. It is translated as CASRTRLAGNNEQFF.

This clone was seen only once. V gene TRBV4-2 combines with J gene TRBJ2-1; the match to TRBD1 covers 7 bases. Germline V lookup: CDR1 LGHNA, CDR2 YNFKEQ. Germline trimming cut 4 bases from V and 5 bases from J; bases unmatched to any gene: 5. CDR3 length: 14 residues. CDR3 in DNA: TGTGCCAGCAGCCCCGTAGGGACAGACAATGAGCAGTTCTTC. Amino acids: CASSPVGTDNEQFF.

The CDR3: CAWSVRAGANVLTF. Here the CDR3 DNA reads TGTGCCTGGTCTGTCAGGGCAGGGGCCAACGTCCTGACTTTC. This sequence joins TRBV30 and TRBJ2-6; D perhaps matches TRBD1 (5 bases). V was pared by 5 bases and J by 4 bases, with 12 bases between. There are 14 residues in the CDR3. In germline, CDR1 is GTSNPN, CDR2 SVGIG (reference sequence).